This TCR beta chain appears in the sequencing data of a study of cytomegalovirus exposure and HLA in healthy donors. Study-level background: Early released data comprised some 85 million unique TCRs from HLA-typed donors. Broader study findings: The study flagged some 180 TCR beta chains as cytomegalovirus-associated.

As regards this clone: Its specificity is unknown.

CDR3 length equals 15 residues. Germline CDR1 and CDR2: LNHDA and SQIVND (reference sequence). The V and J ends lost 6 bases and 4 bases respectively, with 15 bases between them. With 60 Vbeta and 13 Jbeta primers, the PCR was carried out. Some clones are missing from TCRdb's copy, which holds only in-frame ones; the method was immunoSEQ multiplex PCR. Among fewer than 80,000 clones, 74% were seen once, and the ten largest hold more than 9.5%. The specimen sequenced was PBMCs. This TCR came from a woman aged 55-69 years in good health and CMV-seropositive. The chain combines TRBV19 with TRBJ2-2, with D perhaps TRBD2 (6 bases). In nucleotides, the CDR3 is TGTGCCAGTAGGATGACGGGACTCCCCACCGGGGAGCTGTTTTTT. It is translated as CASRMTGLPTGELFF.